Listed below are T cell receptor beta chains from one sample, sequenced in a study of patients and donors after allogeneic stem cell transplantation. TCRdb reprocessed the RT-PCR reads via MiXCR and lists one record per CDR3 protein. The table records approximately 61,000 distinct CDR3 sequences, about 14% of them present only once. Sequencing was done on a sample of blood, either unsorted or a sorted T cell fraction (not recorded which). Receptors were obtained from a human donor who was either an allogeneic HSCT recipient or a stem cell or donor lymphocyte infusion donor (not recorded which). It is not recorded whose cells these are; they may come from a transplant donor. CDR3s include the opening cysteine and the closing phenylalanine or tryptophan. A D gene is named only where the DNA matches it firmly. Only some rows state a clone size, as once, few, many or a class for expanded clones.

abundance: .
v_gene: TRBV10-1
j_gene: TRBJ2-3
d_gene: TRBD2
CDR3aa: CATRTGTSGRARTDTQYF
CDR3nt: TGCGCTACACGGACGGGGACTAGCGGGAGGGCTAGGACAGATACGCAGTATTTT

abundance: once
v_gene: TRBV12-3/TRBV12-4
j_gene: TRBJ2-6
d_gene: .
CDR3aa: CASSLPTGRSGANVLTF
CDR3nt: TGTGCCAGCAGTTTGCCGACAGGTAGATCTGGGGCCAACGTCCTGACTTTC

abundance: .
v_gene: TRBV5-1
j_gene: TRBJ2-5
d_gene: .
CDR3aa: CASSLGTTGQETQYF
CDR3nt: TGCGCCAGCAGCTTGGGAACTACAGGGCAAGAGACCCAGTACTTC

abundance: .
v_gene: TRBV5-1
j_gene: TRBJ2-1
d_gene: TRBD2
CDR3aa: CASSFGLADYNEQFF
CDR3nt: TGCGCCAGCAGCTTCGGACTAGCGGATTACAATGAGCAGTTCTTC

abundance: few
v_gene: TRBV7-8
j_gene: TRBJ2-5
d_gene: TRBD2
CDR3aa: CASSLRPGLAGEETQYF
CDR3nt: TGTGCCAGCAGCCTGAGACCGGGACTAGCGGGAGAAGAGACCCAGTACTTC

abundance: .
v_gene: TRBV19
j_gene: TRBJ2-7
d_gene: .
CDR3aa: CASSFSTGYEQYF
CDR3nt: TGTGCCAGTAGTTTCTCGACGGGATACGAGCAGTACTTC

abundance: few
v_gene: TRBV12-3/TRBV12-4
j_gene: TRBJ2-2
d_gene: .
CDR3aa: CASSLAPAAANTGELFF
CDR3nt: TGTGCCAGCAGTTTAGCCCCAGCGGCTGCGAACACCGGGGAGCTGTTTTTT

abundance: few
v_gene: TRBV20-1
j_gene: TRBJ2-3
d_gene: TRBD2
CDR3aa: CSADGGSSTDTQYF
CDR3nt: TGCAGTGCAGACGGCGGGAGTAGCACAGATACGCAGTATTTT

abundance: few
v_gene: TRBV27
j_gene: TRBJ1-5
d_gene: .
CDR3aa: CASSEIAGRASGQPQHF
CDR3nt: TGTGCCAGCAGTGAAATCGCCGGCAGGGCCTCGGGACAGCCCCAGCATTTT

abundance: .
v_gene: TRBV19
j_gene: TRBJ2-1
d_gene: TRBD1
CDR3aa: CASSIVQGAGEQFF
CDR3nt: TGTGCCAGTAGTATCGTGCAGGGGGCCGGTGAGCAGTTCTTC

abundance: many
v_gene: TRBV11-2
j_gene: TRBJ2-3
d_gene: TRBD2
CDR3aa: CASSPALAGEGTQYF
CDR3nt: TGTGCCAGCAGCCCAGCTCTAGCGGGTGAGGGTACGCAGTATTTT

abundance: many
v_gene: TRBV18
j_gene: TRBJ1-1
d_gene: .
CDR3aa: CASSLLPLRDSSTEAFF
CDR3nt: TGTGCCAGCTCACTCCTACCCCTAAGGGACTCCTCCACTGAAGCTTTCTTT

abundance: few
v_gene: TRBV5-1
j_gene: TRBJ2-2
d_gene: .
CDR3aa: CASSLPSGAELTGELFF
CDR3nt: TGCGCCAGCAGCTTGCCGTCGGGAGCTGAATTGACCGGGGAGCTGTTTTTT

abundance: few
v_gene: TRBV2
j_gene: TRBJ2-1
d_gene: .
CDR3aa: CASSEPYNEQFF
CDR3nt: TGTGCCAGCAGTGAACCTTACAATGAGCAGTTCTTC

abundance: .
v_gene: TRBV11-3
j_gene: TRBJ2-2
d_gene: .
CDR3aa: CASSLAGRGKLFF
CDR3nt: TGTGCCAGCAGTTTGGCGGGAAGGGGAAAGTTGTTTTTT